This TCR beta chain appears in the sequencing data of a study of T cells after yellow fever vaccination. TCR cDNA, made by 5'RACE template switching, carried an added universal primer site and UMIs. TCRdb processed the 5' RACE reads anew with MiXCR; each CDR3 protein has one entry. The table lists some 420,000 distinct CDR3 sequences, 18% of them singletons. Whole-study findings and limits: Subsequent to the booster, the majority of primary-vaccination clones reappeared (96% CD4, 85% to 90% CD8). There was a possibility that FACS-sorted repertoires contained abundant clonotypes contaminating from the bulk population.

The CDR3 sequence is 15 residues long. The germline gives CDR1 LGHNA, CDR2 YSLEER. The V gene end was trimmed by 2 bases and the J gene end by 1 base; junction bases not matched to a gene: 2. About this clonotype: Its antigen is undetermined.

The source of this sequence is a man between 18 and 29 years old who received the YFV17D yellow fever vaccine. This specimen was PBMCs, taken before the yellow fever booster vaccination. The V gene is TRBV4-3, the J gene TRBJ1-2, with TRBD1 matching 9 bases. The CDR3 nucleotides are TGCGCCAGCAGCCAACGGACAGGGGATAACTATGGCTACACCTTC. Its translation: CASSQRTGDNYGYTF.